This T cell receptor (beta chain) emerged from a study of blood T cell repertoires in COVID-19. As for the study in general: COVID-19 samples, acute and convalescent, were from the United States, Italy and Spain. From T cells, B-cell-depleted T cells, or PBMCs came the material, which was cDNA or gDNA.

This CDR3 is 14 amino acids long. With 3 bases clipped from V and 9 bases from J, the junction kept 11 bases outside the gene matches. Germline CDR1 DFQATT, CDR2 SNEGSKA (reference sequence). Authors' data handling: By means of reference gene primer amplification, nucleated cell counts were estimated. Profiling relied on immunoSEQ multiplex PCR, and the TCRdb table lists in-frame clones only, not all of them. V and J calls plus clone size are reproduced from that table; the DNA served to infer D and trimming. Found here are tens of thousands of clones, approximately 88% of them singletons; the top ten hold 12%.

The origin of this receptor is a human donor in a cohort sampled during active COVID-19. The genes are TRBV20-1 and TRBJ2-1; 7 bases map to TRBD2. The sequencing input was peripheral blood. CDR3 in amino acids: CSASDRLGGTEQFF. In nucleotides, the CDR3 is TGCAGTGCTAGTGATAGGCTGGGGGGGACTGAGCAGTTCTTC.